The T cell receptor beta chain described here comes from a study of T-cell memory formation after mild COVID-19. About the research overall: Clusters of TCRs were largely donor specific. Study results and caveats: Among clones peaking at day 37 in the second wave, SARS-CoV-2 specificity remained unconfirmed. The study detected some responding clones in pre-infection memory, suggesting cross-reactive memory joined.

TCRalpha and TCRbeta libraries used 5'RACE with constant-segment primers and UMIs. TCRdb redid the calling of the 5' RACE reads with MiXCR, one entry per CDR3 protein. The sample lists hundreds of thousands of distinct CDR3 sequences; 15% to 25% were seen once. The sample holds one count of this clonotype. Its matching antigen is unknown. Germline assignment: CDR1 SGHAT and CDR2 FQNNGV. V trimming: 4 bases; J trimming: 7 bases; junction bases outside the gene matches: 4. The CDR3 loop spans 13 amino acids. The specimen was PBMCs or a T cell subset sorted from them (not recorded which). The clonotype was recovered from an adult woman who had mild COVID-19 (a few samples of this study predate the infection). Cell type and time point are not known. The chain couples TRBV11-2 to TRBJ2-4; TRBD1 matches 7 bases. CDR3 nucleotide sequence: TGTGCCAGCAGCTGGGGGACAGCGAACATTCAGTACTTC. As protein: CASSWGTANIQYF.